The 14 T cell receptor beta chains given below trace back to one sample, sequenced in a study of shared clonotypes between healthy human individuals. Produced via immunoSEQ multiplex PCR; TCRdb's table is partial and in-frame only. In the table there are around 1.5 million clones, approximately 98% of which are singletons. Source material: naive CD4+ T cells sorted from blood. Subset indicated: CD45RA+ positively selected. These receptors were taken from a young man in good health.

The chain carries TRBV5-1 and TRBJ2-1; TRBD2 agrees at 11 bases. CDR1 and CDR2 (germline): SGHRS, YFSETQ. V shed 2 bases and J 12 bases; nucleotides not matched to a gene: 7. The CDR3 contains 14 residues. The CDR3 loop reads CASSFELAGGRQFF. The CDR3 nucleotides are TGCGCCAGCAGCTTTGAGCTAGCGGGAGGTCGGCAGTTCTTC. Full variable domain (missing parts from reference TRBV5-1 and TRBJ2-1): KAGVTQTPRYLIKTRGQQVTLSCSPISGHRSVSWYQQTPGQGLQFLFEYFSETQRNKGNFPGRFSGRQFSNSRSEMNVSTLELGDSALYLCASSFELAGGRQFFGPGTRLTVL.

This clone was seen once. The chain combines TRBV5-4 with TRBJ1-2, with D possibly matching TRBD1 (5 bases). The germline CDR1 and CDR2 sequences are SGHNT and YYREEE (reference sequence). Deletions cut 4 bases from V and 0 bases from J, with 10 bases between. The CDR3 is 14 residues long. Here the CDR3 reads CASSARDANYGYTF. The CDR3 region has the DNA TGTGCCAGCAGCGCTCGGGACGCTAACTATGGCTACACCTTC.

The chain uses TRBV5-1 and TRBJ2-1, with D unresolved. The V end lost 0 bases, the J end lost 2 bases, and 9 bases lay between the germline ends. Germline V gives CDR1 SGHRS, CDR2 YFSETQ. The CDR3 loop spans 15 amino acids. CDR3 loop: CASSLDGNTYNEQFF. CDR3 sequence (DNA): TGCGCCAGCAGCTTGGACGGAAACACCTACAATGAGCAGTTCTTC.

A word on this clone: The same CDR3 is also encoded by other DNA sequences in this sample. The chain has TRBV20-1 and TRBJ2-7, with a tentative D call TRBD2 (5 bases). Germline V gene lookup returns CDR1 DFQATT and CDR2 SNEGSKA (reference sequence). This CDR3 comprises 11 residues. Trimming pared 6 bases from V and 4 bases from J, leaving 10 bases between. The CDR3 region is CSALREYEQYF. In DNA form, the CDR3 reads TGCAGTGCCCTACGGGAATACGAGCAGTACTTC.

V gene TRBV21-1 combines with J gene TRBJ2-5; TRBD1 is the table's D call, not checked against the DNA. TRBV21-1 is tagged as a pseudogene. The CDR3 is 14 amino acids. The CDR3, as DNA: TGTGCCAGCAGGGCAGGGAAGAATGGGGAGACCCAGTACTTC. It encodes CASRAGKNGETQYF.

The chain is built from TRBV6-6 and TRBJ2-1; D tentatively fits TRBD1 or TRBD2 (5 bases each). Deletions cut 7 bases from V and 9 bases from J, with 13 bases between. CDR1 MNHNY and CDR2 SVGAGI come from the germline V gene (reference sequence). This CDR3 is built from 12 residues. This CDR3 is CASTGGWGEQFF. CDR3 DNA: TGTGCCAGCACTGGGGGATGGGGTGAGCAGTTCTTC.

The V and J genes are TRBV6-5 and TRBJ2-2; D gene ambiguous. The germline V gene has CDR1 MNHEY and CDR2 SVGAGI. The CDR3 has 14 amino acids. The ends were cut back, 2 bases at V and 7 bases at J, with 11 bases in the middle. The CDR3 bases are TGTGCCAGCAGTTACCTAAAGCTGGTCGGGGAGCTGTTTTTT. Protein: CASSYLKLVGELFF.

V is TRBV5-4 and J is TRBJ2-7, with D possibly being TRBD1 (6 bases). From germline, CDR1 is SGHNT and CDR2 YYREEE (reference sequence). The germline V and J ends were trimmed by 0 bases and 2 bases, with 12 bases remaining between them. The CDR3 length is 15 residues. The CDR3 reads CASSLGGDITYEQYF. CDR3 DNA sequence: TGTGCCAGCAGCTTGGGAGGGGACATAACCTACGAGCAGTACTTC.

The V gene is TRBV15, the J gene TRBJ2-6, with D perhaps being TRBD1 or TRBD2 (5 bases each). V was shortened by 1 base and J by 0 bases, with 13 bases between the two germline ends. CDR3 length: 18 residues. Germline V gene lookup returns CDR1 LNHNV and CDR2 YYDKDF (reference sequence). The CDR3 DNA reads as TGTGCCACCAGCAGAGGTGGGGGTCCCCGCTCTGGGGCCAACGTCCTGACTTTC. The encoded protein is CATSRGGGPRSGANVLTF. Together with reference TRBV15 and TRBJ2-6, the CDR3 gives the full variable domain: DAMVIQNPRYQVTQFGKPVTLSCSQTLNHNVMYWYQQKSSQAPKLLFHYYDKDFNNEADTPDNFQSRRPNTSFCFLDIRSPGLGDTAMYLCATSRGGGPRSGANVLTFGAGSRLTVL.

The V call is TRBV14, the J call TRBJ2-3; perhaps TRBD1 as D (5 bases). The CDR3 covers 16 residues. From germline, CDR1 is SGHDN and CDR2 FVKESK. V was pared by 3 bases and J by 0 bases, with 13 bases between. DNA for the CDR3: TGTGCCAGCAGCCATACCCAGGGCCTTAGCACAGATACGCAGTATTTT. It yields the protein CASSHTQGLSTDTQYF.

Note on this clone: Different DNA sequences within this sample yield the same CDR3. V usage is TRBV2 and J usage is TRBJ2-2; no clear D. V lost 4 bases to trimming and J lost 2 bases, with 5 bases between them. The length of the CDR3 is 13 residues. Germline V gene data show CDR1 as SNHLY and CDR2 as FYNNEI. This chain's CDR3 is CASSVTNTGELFF. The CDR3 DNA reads TGTGCCAGCAGTGTCACTAACACCGGGGAGCTGTTTTTT. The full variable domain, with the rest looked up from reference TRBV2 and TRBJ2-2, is EPEVTQTPSHQVTQMGQEVILRCVPISNHLYFYWYRQILGQKVEFLVSFYNNEISEKSEIFDDQFSVERPDGSNFTLKIRSTKLEDSAMYFCASSVTNTGELFFGEGSRLTVL.

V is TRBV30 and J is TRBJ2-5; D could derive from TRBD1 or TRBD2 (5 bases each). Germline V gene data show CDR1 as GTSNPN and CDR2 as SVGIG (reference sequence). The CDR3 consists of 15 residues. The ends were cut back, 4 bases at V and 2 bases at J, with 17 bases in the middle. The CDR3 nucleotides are TGTGCCTGGACTCCGACCGCCAGGGAGCAAGAGACCCAGTACTTC. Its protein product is CAWTPTAREQETQYF. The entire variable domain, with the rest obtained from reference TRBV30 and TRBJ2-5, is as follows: SQTIHQWPATLVQPVGSPLSLECTVEGTSNPNLYWYRQAAGRGLQLLFYSVGIGQISSEVPQNLSASRPQDRQFILSSKKLLLSDSGFYLCAWTPTAREQETQYFGPGTRLLVL.

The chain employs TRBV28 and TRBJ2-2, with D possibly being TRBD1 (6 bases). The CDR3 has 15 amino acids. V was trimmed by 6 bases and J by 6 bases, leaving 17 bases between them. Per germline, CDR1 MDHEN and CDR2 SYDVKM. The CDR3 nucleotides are TGTGCCAGCAGCTATAACAGGGTATTTTCCGGGGAGCTGTTTTTT. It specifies CASSYNRVFSGELFF. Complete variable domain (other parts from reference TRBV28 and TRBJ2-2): DVKVTQSSRYLVKRTGEKVFLECVQDMDHENMFWYRQDPGLGLRLIYFSYDVKMKEKGDIPEGYSVSREKKERFSLILESASTNQTSMYLCASSYNRVFSGELFFGEGSRLTVL.

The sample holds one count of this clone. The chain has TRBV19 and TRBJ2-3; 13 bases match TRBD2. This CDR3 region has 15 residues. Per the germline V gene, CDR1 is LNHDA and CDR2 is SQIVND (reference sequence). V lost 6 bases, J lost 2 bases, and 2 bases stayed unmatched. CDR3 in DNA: TGTGCCAGTAGGGGGACTAGCGGGAACACAGATACGCAGTATTTT. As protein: CASRGTSGNTDTQYF.